This TCR beta chain was sequenced in a study of shared clonotypes between healthy human individuals. Sequencing used immunoSEQ multiplex PCR; TCRdb keeps in-frame clones, though not all of them. The sample includes 2 million to 2.5 million clones, 90% to 95% of them seen just once. CD45RO-negative CD8 cells positively selected for CCR7 made up the naive population, which excluded terminally differentiated effector memory CD45RA+ cells. V was cut by 1 base and J by 2 bases, with 7 bases left in between. CDR1 SGHDN and CDR2 FVKESK come from the germline V gene. CDR3 length: 14 amino acids. The clonotype was recovered from a man aged 18 to 29 in good health. Some clones in this sample may be carry-over from other donors' samples. This chain uses TRBV14 with TRBJ2-3; D ambiguous. Sequenced material: naive CD8+ T cells from PBMCs. CDR3 sequence (DNA): TGTGCCAGCAGCCAAGCGGCGGACACAGATACGCAGTATTTT. This translates into CASSQAADTDTQYF.